This T cell receptor (beta chain) stems from a study of OX40 agonist ivuxolimab in advanced cancers. Study as a whole: The patients received ivuxolimab by intravenous route every 2 weeks at 0.01 to 10 mg/kg. From 23 to 79 years was the age range, with a mean of approximately 58 years, and around 80% were male.

The method was immunoSEQ multiplex PCR; TCRdb's version includes in-frame clones alone and lacks a portion of them. This table holds about 80,000 clones, approximately 85% found once. Baseline was the first blood sampling point, followed by cycle 4 day 1 and cycle 7 day 1. The CDR3 is 15 residues long. CDR1 and CDR2 from the germline V gene are SEHNR and FQNEAQ (reference sequence). The V gene lost 1 base and the J gene lost 2 bases, with 10 bases spanning the gap. On this clone: Its specificity is not known.

Regarding the study as a whole: Among the lowest levels of clonal expansion were found in partial responders at 0.1-3.0 mg/kg.

The TCR was taken from an adult with an advanced solid tumor such as melanoma, head and neck, liver or kidney cancer. The sequencing here drew on CD4+ or CD8+ T cells sorted from blood, taken in a trial of the OX40 agonist ivuxolimab. J is TRBJ2-3 and V is TRBV7-9; no clear D. The CDR3 DNA is TGTGCCAGCAGCTTAGGCTATTTGAACACAGATACGCAGTATTTT. Translation: CASSLGYLNTDTQYF. Full variable domain (rest looked up from reference TRBV7-9 and TRBJ2-3): DTGVSQNPRHKITKRGQNVTFRCDPISEHNRLYWYRQTLGQGPEFLTYFQNEAQLEKSRLLSDRFSAERPKGSFSTLEIQRTEQGDSAMYLCASSLGYLNTDTQYFGPGTRLTVL.